These 27 T cell receptor beta chains share one sample of origin, sequenced in a study of monozygotic twins with inflammatory bowel disease. TCRdb reprocessed the 5' RACE reads and reports one entry per CDR3 protein, with no DNA. The sample totals 330,000 or so distinct CDR3 sequences. Material for sequencing was blood. The receptors were gathered from a human donor with ulcerative colitis or Crohn's disease, or a healthy co-twin of an affected twin (not recorded which).

The chain recombines TRBV12-3 or TRBV12-4 with TRBJ1-1; absent DNA, TCRdb's TRBD1 call cannot be checked. This CDR3 has 13 amino acids. This chain's CDR3 is CASSLGQGLEAFF.

The V gene is TRBV3-1, the J gene TRBJ2-1; TCRdb indicates TRBD2, and absent DNA this call remains unverified. This CDR3 is built from 20 residues. CDR1 and CDR2 (germline): LGHDT, YNNKEL (reference sequence). Here the CDR3 reads CASSQGAPVAQRETDNEQFF.

This sequence joins TRBV20-1 and TRBJ2-3; TCRdb proposes TRBD1, but this gene call is untestable without DNA. The germline CDR1 and CDR2 sequences are DFQATT and SNEGSKA (reference sequence). CDR3 length equals 16 residues. The CDR3 sequence: CSASRLLRGSADTQYF.

The chain joins TRBV7-9 to TRBJ2-7; TCRdb's D call, TRBD2, is unchecked because there is no DNA. The CDR3 sequence is 15 residues long. CDR1 is SEHNR, CDR2 FQNEAQ, per germline (reference sequence). CDR3 sequence: CASSFTLSGNYEQYF.

The J gene is TRBJ2-4, the V gene TRBV2; TCRdb outputs TRBD1, but without DNA this stays unchecked. The CDR3 is 16 amino acids. Per germline, CDR1 SNHLY and CDR2 FYNNEI. CDR3 in amino acids: CASSETDGTAKNIQYF.

This chain connects TRBV3-1 to TRBJ1-1; the D gene TCRdb calls, TRBD1, cannot be checked with no DNA. The CDR3 totals 14 residues. Germline loops: CDR1 LGHDT, CDR2 YNNKEL (reference sequence). Here the CDR3 reads CASSQDMGVSEAFF.

The chain has TRBV7-9 and TRBJ2-5; TCRdb picks TRBD2, but there is no DNA to check that call. This CDR3 is built from 17 residues. The germline V gene encodes CDR1 SEHNR and CDR2 FQNEAQ (reference sequence). CDR3 loop: CASSPPRTSGRQETQYF. Full variable domain (missing parts from reference TRBV7-9 and TRBJ2-5): DTGVSQNPRHKITKRGQNVTFRCDPISEHNRLYWYRQTLGQGPEFLTYFQNEAQLEKSRLLSDRFSAERPKGSFSTLEIQRTEQGDSAMYLCASSPPRTSGRQETQYFGPGTRLLVL.

The rearrangement links TRBV2 to TRBJ2-1. Per germline, CDR1 SNHLY and CDR2 FYNNEI. The CDR3 runs to 15 residues. The chain's CDR3 is CASREDRGSHNEQFF.

J is TRBJ2-3 and V is TRBV5-1. In germline, CDR1 is SGHRS, CDR2 YFSETQ. The CDR3 length is 14 residues. CDR3 sequence: CASSSLDSTDTQYF. The full variable domain, rest sourced from reference TRBV5-1 and TRBJ2-3, is KAGVTQTPRYLIKTRGQQVTLSCSPISGHRSVSWYQQTPGQGLQFLFEYFSETQRNKGNFPGRFSGRQFSNSRSEMNVSTLELGDSALYLCASSSLDSTDTQYFGPGTRLTVL.

The chain uses TRBV25-1 and TRBJ2-7; TCRdb's D call, TRBD1, is unchecked because there is no DNA. CDR3 length: 17 amino acids. CDR1 is MGHDK and CDR2 is SYGVNS in the germline V gene. The CDR3 protein is CASSKSTGGRTAYEQYF.

The chain carries TRBV19 and TRBJ2-6. The CDR3 runs to 15 residues. In germline, CDR1 is LNHDA, CDR2 SQIVND (reference sequence). CDR3 in amino acids: CASSTPSSGANVLTF.

The chain uses TRBV4-1 and TRBJ2-1; TCRdb names TRBD1, which stays unverified in the absence of DNA. CDR1 is MGHRA and CDR2 is YSYEKL in the germline V gene. This CDR3 comprises 14 residues. The CDR3 spells CASSQSPGLNEQFF.

V is TRBV5-1 and J is TRBJ2-1; TCRdb's D call, TRBD2, is unchecked because there is no DNA. There are 13 residues in the CDR3. Per the germline V gene, CDR1 is SGHRS and CDR2 is YFSETQ. The CDR3: CASSEGRPVEQFF.

The chain links TRBV5-1 to TRBJ1-5; with no DNA, the TCRdb D assignment of TRBD1 cannot be verified. The CDR3 runs to 15 residues. From germline, CDR1 is SGHRS and CDR2 YFSETQ. CDR3 residues: CASSFSPGSNQPQHF.

The chain has TRBV7-3 and TRBJ2-2. Germline CDR1 reads SGHTA; CDR2 reads FQGTGA. This CDR3 region has 14 residues. The CDR3: CASSFRQNTGELFF. Using reference TRBV7-3 and TRBJ2-2 for the parts outside the CDR3, the full variable domain is GAGVSQTPSNKVTEKGKYVELRCDPISGHTALYWYRQSLGQGPEFLIYFQGTGAADDSGLPNDRFFAVRPEGSVSTLKIQRTERGDSAVYLCASSFRQNTGELFFGEGSRLTVL.

The rearrangement uses TRBV7-8 and TRBJ1-4; TCRdb calls TRBD1, which cannot be checked without DNA. CDR3 length: 16 amino acids. Germline CDR1 SGHVS, CDR2 FQNEAQ. CDR3 protein: CASSLLDGTGHEKLFF. Looking up the rest from reference TRBV7-8 and TRBJ1-4 gives the full variable domain: GAGVSQSPRYKVAKRGQDVALRCDPISGHVSLFWYQQALGQGPEFLTYFQNEAQLDKSGLPSDRFFAERPEGSVSTLKIQRTQQEDSAVYLCASSLLDGTGHEKLFFGSGTQLSVL.

This chain links TRBV18 with TRBJ1-1; the TRBD1 assignment by TCRdb is unverifiable without DNA. Germline CDR1 reads KGHSH; CDR2 reads LQKENI. CDR3 size: 11 residues. This CDR3 is CASSDRVEAFF.

The chain carries TRBV11-2 and TRBJ2-5; without DNA, the TCRdb call of TRBD1 cannot be checked. Germline CDR1 reads SGHAT; CDR2 reads FQNNGV. The CDR3 totals 15 residues. CDR3 region: CASSTLWGVDETQYF.

The V gene is TRBV20-1, the J gene TRBJ2-1; as DNA is missing, the TRBD2 call by TCRdb cannot be tested. CDR3 length: 15 residues. The germline CDR1 and CDR2 sequences are DFQATT and SNEGSKA (reference sequence). This CDR3 is CSARVATSGSGEQFF.

The J gene is TRBJ2-2, the V gene TRBV29-1. The germline CDR1 and CDR2 sequences are SQVTM and ANQGSEA. The CDR3 contains 13 residues. CDR3 protein: CSVDRANTGELFF.

J is TRBJ1-1 and V is TRBV20-1. Germline CDR1 and CDR2: DFQATT and SNEGSKA (reference sequence). This CDR3 is built from 13 residues. CDR3 amino acids: CSGSGLGNTEAFF.

The chain combines TRBV9 with TRBJ2-5. CDR3 length equals 14 residues. Germline CDR1 reads SGDLS; CDR2 reads YYNGEE. CDR3 protein: CASSVEDYQETQYF.

This rearrangement joins TRBV3-1 to TRBJ2-7; the D gene TCRdb calls, TRBD1, cannot be checked with no DNA. The germline V gene encodes CDR1 LGHDT and CDR2 YNNKEL (reference sequence). The CDR3 totals 15 residues. The CDR3 protein is CASSQRQGQGSEQYF.

V is TRBV6-4 and J is TRBJ2-7; without DNA, the TCRdb call of TRBD1 cannot be checked. CDR3 length equals 15 residues. Germline V lookup: CDR1 MRHNA, CDR2 SNTAGT. The chain's CDR3 is CASSPQGGSSYEQYF.

The V and J genes are TRBV5-1 and TRBJ2-1; with no DNA, the TCRdb D assignment of TRBD1 cannot be verified. CDR3 length: 14 residues. Germline lookup yields CDR1 SGHRS and CDR2 YFSETQ. The CDR3 loop reads CASSLSRDRDEGFF.

This sequence joins TRBV27 and TRBJ2-1; TCRdb returns TRBD2, unconfirmable since there is no DNA. The CDR3 covers 13 residues. Germline V gene lookup returns CDR1 MNHEY and CDR2 SMNVEV (reference sequence). The CDR3 loop is CASGAFSYNEQFF.

CDR3 in amino acids: CASSSQAGNQPQHF. This chain connects TRBV12-3 or TRBV12-4 to TRBJ1-5. This CDR3 has 14 amino acids.